The TCR beta chain under discussion was sequenced for a study of CD8 T cells in Susac syndrome. For the study at large: Clinically active disease was present in more than five of the sequenced Susac syndrome patients. 8 or 9 of these patients were in remission. When blood was collected, patients with Susac syndrome were therapy-naive, were taking corticosteroids, or were receiving intravenous immunoglobulin alone. Study-wide results and limits: Clonal expansion of CD8+ cells in Susac peaked in TEMRA cells (and in active patients).

Random hexamers were used to reverse transcribe the RNA input (roughly 0.5 to 1 ug). TCRdb passed the immunoSEQ multiplex PCR reads through MiXCR, listing each CDR3 protein once. The data hold tens of thousands of distinct CDR3 sequences, with around 95% observed a single time. Germline CDR1 MNHEY, CDR2 SVGEGT. This CDR3 region has 15 residues. Deletions cut 5 bases from V and 5 bases from J, with 18 bases between. About this clonotype: The antigen remains undetermined.

This TCR derives from a human donor with Susac syndrome. The sample was CD8+ T cells from PBMCs. The V gene is TRBV6-2 or TRBV6-3, the J gene TRBJ1-2; tentative D call: TRBD1 (5 bases). The CDR3 DNA follows: TGTGCCAGCAGTCGCCTCGGGGGGATGAGGTATGGCTACACCTTC. This encodes CASSRLGGMRYGYTF.